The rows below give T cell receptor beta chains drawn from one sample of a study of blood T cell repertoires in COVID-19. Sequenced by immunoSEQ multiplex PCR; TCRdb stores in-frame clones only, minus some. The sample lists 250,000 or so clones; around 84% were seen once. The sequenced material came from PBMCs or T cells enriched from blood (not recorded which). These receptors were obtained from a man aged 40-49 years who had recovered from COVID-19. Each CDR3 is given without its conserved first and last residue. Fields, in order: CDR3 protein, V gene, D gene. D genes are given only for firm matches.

ASSQQILGARTEAF,TRBV3-1/TRBV3-2,-
ASSYSQRGQRYEQY,TRBV6-5,TRBD2
ACQTGENEKLF,TRBV30,TRBD1
ASSPTSYTPFTDTQY,TRBV7-8,TRBD2
ASSDYRDRGDYGYT,TRBV7-8,TRBD1
ASSPSGSSYEQY,TRBV9,TRBD2
ASTPSEGLLNEQF,TRBV6-5,TRBD2
ASSNTAEAF,TRBV19,-
ASSMRSAGVREQY,TRBV19,TRBD2
ASSPQGRVTEAF,TRBV6-4,-
ASSVGQAYEQY,TRBV5-4,-
ASSPQAGRETQY,TRBV5-1,-
ASSLGSDREAF,TRBV11-3,TRBD1
ASSFRAGLVTGELF,TRBV27,-
SVDKVGGDEQY,TRBV29-1,TRBD1
ASRAGADTQY,TRBV3-1/TRBV3-2,TRBD2
ASSPGLAGSDTQY,TRBV7-3,TRBD2
ASSSTSYLLAGDNEQF,TRBV27,TRBD2
ASSVGSGGLSNQPQH,TRBV9,TRBD1
AISELGEKSSYNSPLH,TRBV10-3,-
ASSQDSYGYT,TRBV3-1/TRBV3-2,-
ASSLEPGTGELF,TRBV11-3,-
ASSPPAIPHEQY,TRBV18,-
ASSLRDRGNTIY,TRBV7-2,TRBD1
ASSRQTYNSPLH,TRBV6-5,-
SARGGHEQY,TRBV20-1,TRBD2
ATSRDLRAF,TRBV15,-
AWSRTLGFYEQY,TRBV30,-
ASSPPAGTNTGELF,TRBV18,-
ASSISGRGQETQY,TRBV19,TRBD1
ASSTLGTSENEQF,TRBV2,TRBD2
SVDRGKETQY,TRBV29-1,-
ASRTQGQKETQY,TRBV28,TRBD1
ASSIQGLAYEQY,TRBV19,-
ASSVDGGGAYEQF,TRBV9,TRBD2
ASSGAGGLGSYEQY,TRBV4-1,-
AWSSEAGVGTEQY,TRBV30,TRBD2
AWNMGLAGGHNEQF,TRBV30,TRBD2
AIRDRGAGELF,TRBV10-3,TRBD1
ASSQEYEAF,TRBV14,-
ASSVGLRTGSYNEQF,TRBV9,TRBD1
ASSPGGNTEAF,TRBV28,-
ASRLDRDTEQF,TRBV2,TRBD1
ASTFTGTTNTEAF,TRBV5-1,-
ASSYHRVGTEAF,TRBV6-5,-
ASSRGLAGEQF,TRBV27,TRBD2
ASSLRLSYEQY,TRBV6-5,-
AIEENYGYT,TRBV10-3,-
ASSPGGPYEQY,TRBV9,TRBD2